The rows below give T cell receptor beta chains drawn from one sample of a study of cytomegalovirus exposure and HLA in healthy donors. The data were produced by immunoSEQ multiplex PCR, yet TCRdb's version contains in-frame clones alone and is incomplete. Of 120,000 to 150,000 clones in the sample, roughly 64% were seen once. Material: PBMCs. Receptors were obtained from a woman younger than 45 in good health and CMV-seropositive. CDR3s include the opening cysteine and the closing phenylalanine or tryptophan. D genes are given only for firm matches. Size is stated for part of the rows, as once, few or many counts, or as a class when the clone is expanded.

clone_size: NA; v_call: TRBV7-9; j_call: TRBJ2-2; cdr3_length: 16; d_call: TRBD1; cdr3_nt: TGTGCCAGCGAACCTGGAACAGGGGCGAACACCGGGGAGCTGTTTTTT; cdr3_aa: CASEPGTGANTGELFF
clone_size: NA; v_call: TRBV5-1; j_call: TRBJ2-7; cdr3_length: 13; d_call: TRBD1; cdr3_nt: TGCGCCAGCAGCGTTACAGGGGCCTACGAGCAGTACTTC; cdr3_aa: CASSVTGAYEQYF
clone_size: NA; v_call: TRBV2; j_call: TRBJ1-1; cdr3_length: 15; d_call: TRBD1; cdr3_nt: TGTGCCAGCAGTGGGACAGGGAGTTTCGGTACTGAAGCTTTCTTT; cdr3_aa: CASSGTGSFGTEAFF
clone_size: NA; v_call: TRBV18; j_call: TRBJ2-5; cdr3_length: 11; d_call: NA; cdr3_nt: TGTGCCAGCTCACAGGGGGAGACCCAGTACTTC; cdr3_aa: CASSQGETQYF
clone_size: few; v_call: TRBV13; j_call: TRBJ1-1; cdr3_length: 18; d_call: TRBD1; cdr3_nt: TGTGCCAGCAGCATGATACCCCCGGGGGCAGGGGGGAACACTGAAGCTTTCTTT; cdr3_aa: CASSMIPPGAGGNTEAFF
clone_size: few; v_call: TRBV5-1; j_call: TRBJ2-2; cdr3_length: 15; d_call: NA; cdr3_nt: TGCGCCAGCAGCTTTGACAGCGCGAACACCGGGGAGCTGTTTTTT; cdr3_aa: CASSFDSANTGELFF
clone_size: few; v_call: TRBV7-9; j_call: TRBJ2-3; cdr3_length: 16; d_call: TRBD2; cdr3_nt: TGTGCCAGCACCGCGCTCCCGGGACTAAAGGATGATACGCAGTATTTT; cdr3_aa: CASTALPGLKDDTQYF
clone_size: NA; v_call: TRBV7-8; j_call: TRBJ1-4; cdr3_length: 18; d_call: NA; cdr3_nt: TGTGCCAGCAGCAGAACGGACCTACAGGGAACCAGGAATGAAAAACTGTTTTTT; cdr3_aa: CASSRTDLQGTRNEKLFF
clone_size: few; v_call: TRBV7-9; j_call: TRBJ1-1; cdr3_length: 15; d_call: TRBD1; cdr3_nt: TGTGCCAGCACCCACAGGGGTGGCAAGAACACTGAAGCTTTCTTT; cdr3_aa: CASTHRGGKNTEAFF
clone_size: few; v_call: TRBV9; j_call: TRBJ2-7; cdr3_length: 16; d_call: TRBD1; cdr3_nt: TGTGCCAGCAGCGCCCCGCGGGACAGGGGAGCCTACGAGCAGTACTTC; cdr3_aa: CASSAPRDRGAYEQYF
clone_size: NA; v_call: TRBV7-2; j_call: TRBJ2-5; cdr3_length: 15; d_call: NA; cdr3_nt: TGTGCCAGCAGCTCAGGGGTTGGGTACCAAGAGACCCAGTACTTC; cdr3_aa: CASSSGVGYQETQYF
clone_size: NA; v_call: TRBV19; j_call: TRBJ1-4; cdr3_length: 14; d_call: TRBD1; cdr3_nt: TGTGCCAGTAGTATGGAGGGGGCTGATGAAAAACTGTTTTTT; cdr3_aa: CASSMEGADEKLFF
clone_size: NA; v_call: TRBV30; j_call: TRBJ2-6; cdr3_length: 18; d_call: NA; cdr3_nt: TGTGCCTGGAGTGTATTCCCAGGTCAAGGTGCTGGGGCCAACGTCCTGACTTTC; cdr3_aa: CAWSVFPGQGAGANVLTF
clone_size: few; v_call: TRBV2; j_call: TRBJ1-1; cdr3_length: 11; d_call: TRBD1; cdr3_nt: TGTGCCGTCGGGACAGTCACTGAAGCTTTCTTT; cdr3_aa: CAVGTVTEAFF
clone_size: NA; v_call: TRBV6-5; j_call: TRBJ2-7; cdr3_length: 15; d_call: NA; cdr3_nt: TGTGCCAGCAGGACGGGGAGGTCGGTTCCATACGAGCAGTACTTC; cdr3_aa: CASRTGRSVPYEQYF
clone_size: NA; v_call: TRBV19; j_call: TRBJ1-3; cdr3_length: 15; d_call: NA; cdr3_nt: TGTGCCAGTACCTCGTGGGCGATCGCTGGAAACACCATATATTTT; cdr3_aa: CASTSWAIAGNTIYF
clone_size: NA; v_call: TRBV19; j_call: TRBJ2-1; cdr3_length: 17; d_call: TRBD2; cdr3_nt: TGTGCCAGTAGTATAGCTGCGGGAGCGGGAACCTACAATGAGCAGTTCTTC; cdr3_aa: CASSIAAGAGTYNEQFF
clone_size: NA; v_call: TRBV19; j_call: TRBJ2-2; cdr3_length: 16; d_call: NA; cdr3_nt: TGTGCCAGTAGTATTTGGGCCAGGGCGAACACCGGGGAGCTGTTTTTT; cdr3_aa: CASSIWARANTGELFF
clone_size: NA; v_call: TRBV7-9; j_call: TRBJ2-1; cdr3_length: 15; d_call: TRBD1; cdr3_nt: TGTGCCCTCTCGGGACAGGGTTATTCCGGTAATGAGCAGTTCTTC; cdr3_aa: CALSGQGYSGNEQFF
clone_size: NA; v_call: TRBV27; j_call: TRBJ1-2; cdr3_length: 14; d_call: TRBD1; cdr3_nt: TGTGCCAGCAGTGCGGGACAGACTAACTATGGCTACACCTTC; cdr3_aa: CASSAGQTNYGYTF
clone_size: NA; v_call: TRBV7-7; j_call: TRBJ2-2; cdr3_length: 19; d_call: TRBD2; cdr3_nt: TGTGCCAGCAGCTTAAGTCCCAGGGTTAGCGGGAGGAACACCGGGGAGCTGTTTTTT; cdr3_aa: CASSLSPRVSGRNTGELFF
clone_size: NA; v_call: TRBV9; j_call: TRBJ2-5; cdr3_length: 15; d_call: TRBD1; cdr3_nt: TGTGCCAGCAGCGCGGGACAGGGAGGACAAGAGACCCAGTACTTC; cdr3_aa: CASSAGQGGQETQYF
clone_size: NA; v_call: TRBV19; j_call: TRBJ2-1; cdr3_length: 14; d_call: NA; cdr3_nt: TGTGCCAGTAGTATAGCGGGAGCCATCAATGAGCAGTTCTTC; cdr3_aa: CASSIAGAINEQFF
clone_size: once; v_call: TRBV27; j_call: TRBJ1-5; cdr3_length: 15; d_call: NA; cdr3_nt: TGTGCCAGCAGTTTATTAGGGCGACAGATTCAGCCCCAGCATTTT; cdr3_aa: CASSLLGRQIQPQHF
clone_size: NA; v_call: TRBV21-1; j_call: TRBJ2-5; cdr3_length: 15; d_call: NA; cdr3_nt: TGTGCCAGCAGCCCATGGCGGCAGCTCCAAGAGACCCAGTACTTC; cdr3_aa: CASSPWRQLQETQYF
clone_size: few; v_call: TRBV7-9; j_call: TRBJ1-2; cdr3_length: 14; d_call: TRBD1; cdr3_nt: TGTGCCAGCAGCTTATCTCGACAGGGAAACTTATACACCTTC; cdr3_aa: CASSLSRQGNLYTF
clone_size: NA; v_call: TRBV18; j_call: TRBJ1-1; cdr3_length: 14; d_call: TRBD1; cdr3_nt: TGTGCCAGCTCACCACCGGGACAGCGATATGAAGCTTTCTTT; cdr3_aa: CASSPPGQRYEAFF